Listed below are T cell receptor beta chains from one sample, sequenced in a study of T cells in Graves' hyperthyroidism and ophthalmopathy. TCRdb reprocessed the multiplex PCR reads via MiXCR and lists one record per CDR3 protein. The sample shows roughly 380,000 distinct CDR3 sequences, approximately 19% of them seen only once. The specimen was blood. The source is a woman between 18 and 29 years old with Graves' hyperthyroidism. Both conserved end residues are part of each CDR3. The D gene is left open where the match is weak. Some rows mark clone size as missing; the rest say once, few, many or name a class of expanded clone.

V gene	D gene	J gene	clone size	CDR3 protein	CDR3 DNA
TRBV9	-	TRBJ2-5	many	CASSVKGRPETQYF	TGTGCCAGCAGCGTAAAGGGTCGTCCAGAGACCCAGTACTTC
TRBV9	-	TRBJ1-1	-	CASSVDWGTNTEAFF	TGTGCCAGCAGCGTAGATTGGGGGACGAACACTGAAGCTTTCTTT
TRBV9	-	TRBJ1-1	many	CASSATVGTEAFF	TGTGCCAGCAGCGCCACAGTTGGTACTGAAGCTTTCTTT
TRBV4-1	-	TRBJ1-1	many	CASSGTGWGTEAFF	TGCGCCAGCAGCGGAACAGGGTGGGGCACTGAAGCTTTCTTT
TRBV6-1	-	TRBJ1-1	many	CASSAGNTEAFF	TGTGCCAGCAGCGCTGGAAACACTGAAGCTTTCTTT
TRBV20-1	TRBD1	TRBJ1-2	many	CSARQGVRTYGYTF	TGCAGTGCTAGACAGGGGGTTAGGACCTATGGCTACACCTTC
TRBV12-5	TRBD2	TRBJ2-5	few	CASGHGTTEETQYF	TGTGCTAGTGGCCATGGGACTACTGAAGAGACCCAGTACTTC
TRBV20-1	-	TRBJ2-7	many	CSAGTGGGSEQYF	TGCAGTGCTGGAACAGGTGGGGGCTCCGAGCAGTACTTC
TRBV27	-	TRBJ2-7	-	CASSLGQDRYEQYF	TGTGCCAGCAGTTTGGGGCAGGATCGGTACGAGCAGTACTTC
TRBV12-3/TRBV12-4	-	TRBJ2-7	-	CASSLTFRGWSEQYF	TGTGCCAGCAGTTTAACTTTCAGGGGCTGGAGCGAGCAGTACTTC
TRBV7-6	TRBD1	TRBJ2-7	many	CASSPGTGNYEQYF	TGTGCCAGCAGCCCGGGGACAGGTAACTACGAGCAGTACTTC
TRBV19	TRBD1	TRBJ1-2	-	CASAFRGEGYGYTF	TGTGCCAGCGCATTCAGGGGGGAAGGCTATGGCTACACCTTC
TRBV11-2	-	TRBJ2-7	-	CASSPKGGALLYEQYF	TGTGCCAGCAGCCCCAAGGGTGGGGCGTTACTCTACGAGCAGTACTTC
TRBV12-3/TRBV12-4	TRBD2	TRBJ2-3	many	CATAPVGGAVDTQYF	TGTGCCACCGCGCCCGTCGGGGGGGCCGTAGATACGCAGTATTTT
TRBV20-1	TRBD2	TRBJ2-5	-	CSAFRGGSGQETQYF	TGCAGTGCTTTCCGCGGCGGGAGTGGCCAAGAGACCCAGTACTTC
TRBV27	-	TRBJ2-5	-	CASSFLRQGGVETQYF	TGTGCCAGCAGTTTCCTTCGACAGGGAGGGGTGGAGACCCAGTACTTC
TRBV6-1	-	TRBJ2-7	many	CASSAYEVDEQYF	TGTGCCAGCAGTGCATACGAGGTTGACGAGCAGTACTTC
TRBV20-1	TRBD1	TRBJ2-5	many	CSAPHEGQGILETQYF	TGCAGTGCTCCACATGAGGGACAGGGGATTCTAGAGACCCAGTACTTC
TRBV30	TRBD1	TRBJ1-6	many	CASTGQGTNSPLHF	TGTGCCTCTACCGGACAGGGAACTAATTCACCCCTCCACTTT
TRBV6-5	TRBD1	TRBJ2-7	many	CASSYRTGDYEQYF	TGTGCCAGCAGTTACCGGACAGGTGACTACGAGCAGTACTTC
TRBV20-1	-	TRBJ1-2	many	CSANQGWIYGYTF	TGCAGTGCTAATCAGGGGTGGATCTATGGCTACACCTTC
TRBV20-1	-	TRBJ1-5	many	CSAFTGPEVQPQHF	TGCAGTGCATTTACCGGGCCTGAGGTCCAGCCCCAGCATTTT
TRBV11-2	-	TRBJ2-7	many	CASSFLGGQRSYEQYF	TGTGCCAGCAGCTTTTTGGGGGGACAACGATCCTACGAGCAGTACTTC
TRBV30	-	TRBJ1-1	many	CASLYGNTEAFF	TGTGCCTCCCTCTATGGGAACACTGAAGCTTTCTTT